The present entry profiles one T cell receptor beta chain with its context. Germline V CDR1 and CDR2: SQVTM, ANQGSEA. Trimming shortened V by 6 bases and J by 11 bases, and 16 bases separated the two germline ends. The CDR3 is 11 residues long. This record belongs to a study of blood T cells in healthy people across ages. A second PCR of 7 to 11 cycles used a sample-barcoded 5' primer and a J-beta primer mix. TCRdb analysed the 5' RACE reads with MiXCR anew, one entry per CDR3 protein. The sample has hundreds of thousands of distinct CDR3 sequences, roughly 52% seen once. The J gene is TRBJ1-1, the V gene TRBV29-1; no definite D call. The material sequenced was blood. The clonotype originates from a man aged 25-45 years in good health. DNA for the CDR3: TGCAGCGTGGATGAGGGCTCAGTGGCTTTCTTT. Translation: CSVDEGSVAFF. Complete variable domain (other parts from reference TRBV29-1 and TRBJ1-1): SAVISQKPSRDICQRGTSLTIQCQVDSQVTMMFWYRQQPGQSLTLIATANQGSEATYESGFVIDKFPISRPNLTFSTLTVSNMSPEDSSIYLCSVDEGSVAFFGQGTRLTVV.